These 30 T cell receptor beta chains were all obtained from the same sample, sequenced in a study of molecular identifiers for immune sequencing clone quantification. One entry per CDR3 protein, called by TCRdb with MiXCR from the PCR reads. The profile shows 250,000 to 350,000 distinct CDR3 sequences, 20% to 25% of them singletons. Material: naive CD8+ T cells from blood, with Jurkat cell RNA spiked in. As for subset: FACS-sorted CD8+CD4-CCR7+CD45RA+ naive T cells. The receptor set was obtained from a human donor in good health. Some libraries in this study had Jurkat cell RNA spiked in.

This clonotype was observed a few times. The CDR3: CASSQNRGGLYEQYF. The DNA for the CDR3 is TGTGCCAGCAGCCAGAACCGTGGCGGACTCTACGAGCAGTACTTC. V and J are TRBV11-1 and TRBJ2-7; possibly TRBD2 for D (5 bases). Trimming took off 5 bases at V and 3 bases at J, with 17 bases between the two ends. Germline V lookup: CDR1 SGHAT, CDR2 FQDESV (reference sequence). The CDR3 loop spans 15 amino acids.

This chain links TRBV30 with TRBJ2-1; D is perhaps TRBD2 (6 bases). CDR3 length: 14 residues. The V and J ends lost 0 bases and 7 bases respectively, with 13 bases between them. CDR1 and CDR2 (germline): GTSNPN, SVGIG (reference sequence). The CDR3 DNA sequence: TGTGCCTGGAGTGTAACTAGCCCTAGGAATGAGCAGTTCTTC. Translation gives CAWSVTSPRNEQFF.

This clonotype has just one count. This chain links TRBV15 with TRBJ1-1; no clear D. Germline CDR1 is LNHNV and CDR2 is YYDKDF (reference sequence). Trimming removed 0 bases from V and 6 bases from J, with 14 bases in between. The CDR3 runs 15 residues. This CDR3 is CATSRDQLEGAEAFF. CDR3 DNA sequence: TGTGCCACCAGCAGAGATCAATTAGAGGGCGCTGAAGCTTTCTTT.

This clonotype came up many times. The chain couples TRBV5-1 to TRBJ2-7, with TRBD1 matching over 8 bases. The germline gives CDR1 SGHRS, CDR2 YFSETQ. J lost 6 bases, V lost 0 bases, and 11 bases had no gene match. This CDR3 comprises 16 residues. The CDR3 DNA sequence: TGCGCCAGCAGCTTGGTCGAGGGGACAGGCTCGGTCGAGCAGTACTTC. This gives the protein CASSLVEGTGSVEQYF.

The chain uses TRBV27 and TRBJ2-7; the D is unclear. The CDR3 has 15 amino acids. Germline V lookup: CDR1 MNHEY, CDR2 SMNVEV (reference sequence). V was shortened by 3 bases and J by 0 bases, with 12 bases between the two germline ends. CDR3 DNA sequence: TGTGCCAGCAGTTTGGGGTCCGGAAGCTCCTACGAGCAGTACTTC. Translation gives CASSLGSGSSYEQYF.

This clonotype was counted many times. The chain carries TRBV24-1 and TRBJ1-3; unclear D gene. This CDR3 comprises 16 residues. V dropped 4 bases and J dropped 3 bases, with 15 bases sitting between them. Germline assignment: CDR1 KGHDR and CDR2 SFDVKD. CDR3 bases: TGTGCCACCAGTGACCCCTCGGCTCCTGATGGAAACACCATATATTTT. The encoded protein is CATSDPSAPDGNTIYF.

This clonotype has ten or more counts. The rearrangement links TRBV6-1 to TRBJ1-1; 7 bases align to TRBD1. Trimming removed 4 bases from V and 3 bases from J; junction bases left unmatched: 17. The CDR3 sequence is 18 residues long. Germline V CDR1 and CDR2: MNHNS, SASEGT. The CDR3, as DNA: TGTGCCAGCAGTGTAAGGGACAGCGTACTTGTAGATTACACTGAAGCTTTCTTT. Amino acid sequence: CASSVRDSVLVDYTEAFF.

This clonotype showed up many times. The rearrangement uses TRBV29-1 and TRBJ2-2; TRBD1 matches at 8 bases. J was trimmed by 4 bases and V by 7 bases; bases with no gene match: 8. CDR1 SQVTM and CDR2 ANQGSEA come from the germline V gene. The CDR3 runs 14 residues. CDR3 residues: CSARGTGITGELFF. In nucleotides, the CDR3 is TGCAGCGCCCGGGGGACAGGTATCACCGGGGAGCTGTTTTTT.

In this sample, this clonotype turned up many times. J is TRBJ2-1 and V is TRBV5-8, with 7 bases identical to TRBD1. The CDR3 runs 15 residues. The V segment lost 0 bases and the J segment 3 bases; nucleotides outside the gene matches: 3. Germline V CDR1 and CDR2: SGHTS, YDEGEE. The chain's CDR3 is CASSLGQGHYNEQFF. The DNA of the CDR3 is TGTGCCAGCAGCTTGGGACAGGGCCACTACAATGAGCAGTTCTTC.

This clonotype showed up many times. The junction does not match germline at one end; this may be a read error. The chain joins TRBV6-2 or TRBV6-3 to TRBJ1-4, with D possibly being TRBD1 (5 bases). CDR3 length equals 15 residues. Looked up from germline, CDR1 is MNHEY and CDR2 is SVGEGT. CDR3 DNA sequence: TGTGCCAGCAGTTACGGGACGACAACTAATGGAAAACTGTTTTTT. Amino acid sequence: CASSYGTTTNGKLFF.

This clonotype was counted a single time. Just one base apart from a much larger clone, this may be a read error. The genes are TRBV5-3 and TRBJ2-1; D gene ambiguous. TRBV5-3 is an open reading frame whose function is uncertain. The CDR3 extends over 12 amino acids. CDR3 nucleotide sequence: TGTGCCAGCAGCTTGATCTCCAATGAGGAGTTCTTC. Translating it yields CASSLISNEEFF.

The table lists this clonotype with many counts. This chain uses TRBV20-1 with TRBJ2-7, with D perhaps being TRBD1 or TRBD2 (5 bases each). CDR3 length: 13 amino acids. CDR1 and CDR2 from the germline V gene are DFQATT and SNEGSKA (reference sequence). V lost 2 bases, J lost 3 bases, and 11 bases lay in between. The CDR3 here is CSARSLGVYEQYF. The CDR3 nucleotides are TGCAGTGCTAGAAGCCTGGGGGTCTACGAGCAGTACTTC.

The CDR3 DNA reads as TGCGCCAGCAGCAGAGGGGGACAGGAGCAAGAGACCCAGTACTTC. As protein: CASSRGGQEQETQYF. This chain uses TRBV4-3 with TRBJ2-5; TRBD1 matches at 8 bases. The trim removed 5 bases at V and 2 bases at J, leaving 7 bases unmatched. The length of the CDR3 is 15 residues. Germline assignment: CDR1 LGHNA and CDR2 YSLEER.

As to this clonotype: A much more abundant neighbour one base away suggests this may be a read error. The gene calls are TRBV7-6 and TRBJ1-1; D is possibly TRBD1 (6 bases). Trimming took 1 base from V and 3 from J, leaving 12 bases between them. The CDR3 has 15 residues. CDR1 SGHVS and CDR2 FNYEAQ come from the germline V gene. The chain's CDR3 is CASSLVGGADTEAFF. CDR3 bases: TGTGCCAGCAGCTTAGTTGGGGGCGCGGACACTGAAGCTTTCTTT.

In the case of this clonotype: Just one base apart from a much larger clone, this may be a read error. V gene TRBV6-5 combines with J gene TRBJ2-1, with 9 bases identical to TRBD1. From germline, CDR1 is MNHEY and CDR2 SVGAGI. The CDR3 contains 13 residues. The CDR3 DNA sequence: TGTGCCAGCAGTCCGGACAGGGGCAATGAGCAGCTCTTC. This gives the protein CASSPDRGNEQLF.

This clonotype was seen at least ten times. This chain uses TRBV14 with TRBJ2-7; possible D gene TRBD1, 6 bases. The germline gives CDR1 SGHDN, CDR2 FVKESK. Trimming removed 4 bases at V and 1 base at J, with 11 bases between. The CDR3 runs 14 residues. The CDR3 spells CASSPLGQSYEQYF. As DNA, the CDR3 is TGTGCCAGCAGCCCCTTAGGACAGTCCTACGAGCAGTACTTC.

This sequence joins TRBV27 and TRBJ2-3; tentatively, D is TRBD1 (6 bases). CDR1 is MNHEY, CDR2 SMNVEV, per germline (reference sequence). Between the trimmed V and J ends, which lost 0 bases and 4 bases, there was a span of 8 bases. This CDR3 is built from 14 residues. CDR3 loop: CASSLSGASDTQYF. CDR3 coding DNA: TGTGCCAGCAGTTTATCGGGGGCCTCAGATACGCAGTATTTT.

The genes are TRBV10-3 and TRBJ1-2; a weak D match, TRBD1 (5 bases). The length of the CDR3 is 18 residues. Trimming removed 0 bases from V and 1 base from J, with 18 bases in between. Germline loops: CDR1 ENHRY, CDR2 SYGVKD. CDR3 sequence (DNA): TGTGCCATCAGTGAGTCGAGCAGGGAGCAAAATTTTAACTATGGCTACACCTTC. The encoded protein is CAISESSREQNFNYGYTF.

There are many counts of this clonotype. This rearrangement joins TRBV7-3 to TRBJ2-3, with 11 bases lining up with TRBD1. The CDR3 covers 15 residues. Germline CDR1 and CDR2: SGHTA and FQGTGA. The ends lost 3 bases at V and 5 bases at J; junction bases unmatched: 4. CDR3: CASSFGQGALDTQYF. CDR3 DNA: TGTGCCAGCAGCTTCGGACAGGGGGCATTAGATACGCAGTATTTT.

In the case of this clonotype: A single base separates this from a much larger clone, so it may be a read error. V is TRBV6-2 or TRBV6-3 and J is TRBJ2-5; tentatively, D is TRBD1 or TRBD2 (5 bases each). The CDR3 sequence is 17 residues long. CDR1 is MNHEY, CDR2 SVGEGT, per germline. As DNA, the CDR3 is TGTGCCAGCAGTTACTCGGTCACGGGACGCTACCAAGAGACCCAGTGCTTC. The encoded protein is CASSYSVTGRYQETQCF.

This clonotype occurred many times. This sequence joins TRBV19 and TRBJ2-7, with D tentatively TRBD1 (6 bases). The CDR3 totals 12 residues. Germline V gene lookup returns CDR1 LNHDA and CDR2 SQIVND (reference sequence). The V and J ends lost 6 bases and 5 bases respectively, with 11 bases between them. The chain's CDR3 is CASSQGPNEQYF. DNA for the CDR3: TGTGCCAGTAGCCAGGGGCCCAACGAGCAGTACTTC.

This clonotype appeared many times. Its ends do not fully match the called genes, so a read error is possible. The V and J genes are TRBV29-1 and TRBJ1-1; 7 nucleotides match TRBD1. This CDR3 has 13 amino acids. CDR1 SQVTM and CDR2 ANQGSEA come from the germline V gene. For the CDR3, the DNA is TGCAGCTTTGACAGGGACCTGAACACTGAAGCTTTCTTT. It codes for CSFDRDLNTEAFF.

This clonotype was observed at least ten times. V gene TRBV11-2 combines with J gene TRBJ2-3, with 14 bases lining up with TRBD2. Trimming took 5 bases from V and 4 from J; bases not matched to a gene: 8. The length of the CDR3 is 17 residues. From germline, CDR1 is SGHAT and CDR2 FQNNGV. Written as DNA, the CDR3 is TGTGCCAGCAGCCTGGGACTAGCGGGAGCATTTTCAGATACGCAGTATTTT. Protein sequence: CASSLGLAGAFSDTQYF.

This clonotype was counted ten times or more. This rearrangement joins TRBV9 to TRBJ2-1, with 11 nucleotides matching TRBD2. Germline-derived CDR1 and CDR2 are SGDLS and YYNGEE. The CDR3 sequence is 14 residues long. V dropped 4 bases and J dropped 5; count of bases not matched to a gene: 2. The CDR3 here is CASSRLAGNNEQFF. The DNA for the CDR3 is TGTGCCAGCAGCCGACTAGCGGGAAACAATGAGCAGTTCTTC.

This clonotype was detected ten times or more. The chain employs TRBV27 and TRBJ2-5; a possible D gene is TRBD2 (5 bases). Trimming took 3 bases from V and 5 from J, leaving 16 bases between them. From germline, CDR1 is MNHEY and CDR2 SMNVEV (reference sequence). The CDR3 is 15 residues long. CDR3 sequence (DNA): TGTGCCAGCAGTTTCTCAGCGGTCCCTGGGGAGACCCAGTACTTC. It translates to CASSFSAVPGETQYF.

Many counts were recorded for this clonotype. V gene TRBV14 combines with J gene TRBJ1-4; D uncertain. With 0 bases removed from V and 4 bases from J, the gap between germline ends came to 15 bases. The CDR3 runs to 17 residues. Germline lookup yields CDR1 SGHDN and CDR2 FVKESK. The CDR3 here is CASSQDRPWTVNEKLFF. CDR3 bases: TGTGCCAGCAGCCAAGATCGCCCCTGGACGGTTAATGAAAAACTGTTTTTT.

In this sample, this clonotype turned up many times. The rearrangement joins TRBV7-6 to TRBJ2-1, with D unclear. The germline gives CDR1 SGHVS, CDR2 FNYEAQ. CDR3 length: 15 residues. V was pared by 0 bases and J by 9 bases, with 15 bases between. The DNA of the CDR3 is TGTGCCAGCAGCTTAGCCCTCCAAGGTACGGGTGAGCAGTTCTTC. Its translation is CASSLALQGTGEQFF.

This clonotype was counted a few times. The V call is TRBV19, the J call TRBJ2-7; TRBD2 aligns across 8 bases. Trimming took 4 bases from V and 0 from J; bases not matched to a gene: 5. The CDR3 runs 15 residues. Germline-derived CDR1 and CDR2 are LNHDA and SQIVND (reference sequence). CDR3 loop: CASSKLAESSYEQYF. DNA of the CDR3: TGTGCCAGTAGTAAACTAGCGGAAAGCTCCTACGAGCAGTACTTC.

This clonotype was counted a few times. This sequence joins TRBV5-1 and TRBJ2-6, with D uncertain. The germline V gene has CDR1 SGHRS and CDR2 YFSETQ. The CDR3 contains 17 residues. The V end was cut by 4 bases, the J end by 0 bases, with 14 bases between. CDR3 sequence: CASSETLKGSGANVLTF. Written as DNA, the CDR3 is TGCGCCAGCAGCGAGACCCTAAAGGGCTCTGGGGCCAACGTCCTGACTTTC.

Ten or more counts support this clonotype. The chain has TRBV29-1 and TRBJ2-5; 10 bases line up with TRBD2. V gave up 0 bases and J gave up 13 bases; unmatched junction bases: 14. Germline V gene data show CDR1 as SQVTM and CDR2 as ANQGSEA. There are 15 residues in the CDR3. CDR3 region: CSVEDSRLAGVHRYF. The DNA for the CDR3 is TGCAGCGTTGAAGATTCGCGGCTAGCGGGGGTACATAGGTACTTC. Looking up the rest from reference TRBV29-1 and TRBJ2-5 gives the full variable domain: SAVISQKPSRDICQRGTSLTIQCQVDSQVTMMFWYRQQPGQSLTLIATANQGSEATYESGFVIDKFPISRPNLTFSTLTVSNMSPEDSSIYLCSVEDSRLAGVHRYFGPGTRLLVL.